This T cell receptor (beta chain) was recorded in a study of beta chain features in type 1 diabetes. Cells sorted by CD45RO/CCR7/CD25/CD127/CD95/CD27 comprised CD4+ naive, central memory, regulatory and stem cell-like memory cells. This CDR3 comprises 14 residues. Germline values: CDR1 MNHNS, CDR2 SASEGT. On this clone: Its matching antigen is unknown. The germline gene is not matched at one end of the junction; a read error may be the cause.

Sequenced material consisted of expressed TCRB transcripts (all of the isolated RNA was reverse transcribed). The assay was immunoSEQ multiplex PCR, and TCRdb's table has in-frame clones only and misses some. Altogether roughly 40,000 clones are present, approximately 50% being singletons, with the ten largest covering more than 0.6%. The study's findings and limits: Naive, central memory and Treg TCRB repertoires appeared more alike in patients than in healthy donors.

The sequenced material came from central memory CD4+ T cells from blood. The V and J genes are TRBV6-1 and TRBJ2-7, with D possibly matching TRBD2 (5 bases). This TCR was recovered from a woman aged 18-29 years in good health. This CDR3 reads CASSQAGLSYEQYF. The CDR3 nucleotides are TGTGCCAGCAGTCAAGCCGGACTGTCCTACGAGCAGTACTTC.